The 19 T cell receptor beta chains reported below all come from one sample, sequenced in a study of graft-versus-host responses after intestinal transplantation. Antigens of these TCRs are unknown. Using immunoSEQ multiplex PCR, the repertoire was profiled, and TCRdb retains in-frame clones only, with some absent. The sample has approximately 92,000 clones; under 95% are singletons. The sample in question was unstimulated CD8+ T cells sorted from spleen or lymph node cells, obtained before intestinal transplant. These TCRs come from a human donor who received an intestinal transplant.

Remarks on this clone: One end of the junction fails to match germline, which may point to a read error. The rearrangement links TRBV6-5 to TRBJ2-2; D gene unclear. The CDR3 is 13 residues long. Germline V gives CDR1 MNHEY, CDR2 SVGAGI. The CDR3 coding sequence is TGTGCCAGCAGTGACTCAAGTACCGGGGAGCTGTTTTTT. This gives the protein CASSDSSTGELFF.

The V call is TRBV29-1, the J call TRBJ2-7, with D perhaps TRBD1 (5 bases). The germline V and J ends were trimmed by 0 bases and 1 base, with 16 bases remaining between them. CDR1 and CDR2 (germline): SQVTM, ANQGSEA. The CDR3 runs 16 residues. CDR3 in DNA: TGCAGCGTTGAAGATCTAAAGGGCAGGGATTCCTACGAGCAGTACTTC. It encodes CSVEDLKGRDSYEQYF.

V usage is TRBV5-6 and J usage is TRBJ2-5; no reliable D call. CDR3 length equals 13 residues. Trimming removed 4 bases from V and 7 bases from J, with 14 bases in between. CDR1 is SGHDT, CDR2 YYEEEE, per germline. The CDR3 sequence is CASSLGSSPTQYF. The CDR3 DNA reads TGTGCCAGCAGCCTGGGCTCATCCCCGACCCAGTACTTC.

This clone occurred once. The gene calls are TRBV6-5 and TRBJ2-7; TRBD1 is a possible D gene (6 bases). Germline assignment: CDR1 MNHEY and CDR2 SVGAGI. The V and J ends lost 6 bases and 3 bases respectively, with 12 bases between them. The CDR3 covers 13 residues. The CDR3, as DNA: TGTGCCAGCAGAAGCCGGGACAACTACGAGCAGTACTTC. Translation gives CASRSRDNYEQYF.

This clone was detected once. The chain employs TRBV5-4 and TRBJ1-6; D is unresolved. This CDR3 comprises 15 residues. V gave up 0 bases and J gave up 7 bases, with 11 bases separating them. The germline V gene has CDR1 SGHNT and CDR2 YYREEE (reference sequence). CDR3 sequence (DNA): TGTGCCAGCAGCTTGGAGGGTCGGAAAAATTCACCCCTCCACTTT. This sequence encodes CASSLEGRKNSPLHF.

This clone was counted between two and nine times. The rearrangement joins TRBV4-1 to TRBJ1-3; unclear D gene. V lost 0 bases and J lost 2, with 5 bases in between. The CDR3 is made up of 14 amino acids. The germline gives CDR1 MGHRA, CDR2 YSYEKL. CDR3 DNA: TGCGCCAGCAGCCAAGAGGCGGCTGGAAACACCATATATTTT. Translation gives CASSQEAAGNTIYF.

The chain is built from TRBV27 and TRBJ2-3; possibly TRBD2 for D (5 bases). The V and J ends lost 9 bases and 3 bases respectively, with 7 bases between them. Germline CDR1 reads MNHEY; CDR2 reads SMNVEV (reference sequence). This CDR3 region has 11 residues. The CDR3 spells CARIATDTQYF. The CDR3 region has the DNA TGTGCCAGGATAGCGACAGATACGCAGTATTTT.

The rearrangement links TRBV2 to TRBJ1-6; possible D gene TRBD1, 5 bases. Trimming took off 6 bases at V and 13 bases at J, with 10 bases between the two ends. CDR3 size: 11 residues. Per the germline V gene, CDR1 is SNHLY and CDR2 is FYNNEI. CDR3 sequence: CASRGPNPLHF. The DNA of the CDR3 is TGTGCCAGCAGGGGGCCAAATCCCCTCCACTTT.

The CDR3 region is CASSLKPYEQYF. The CDR3 DNA follows: TGTGCCAGCAGCTTAAAACCCTACGAGCAGTACTTC. The chain joins TRBV7-9 to TRBJ2-7; D gene ambiguous. The CDR3 loop spans 12 amino acids. In germline, CDR1 is SEHNR, CDR2 FQNEAQ (reference sequence). The germline V and J ends were trimmed by 2 bases and 2 bases, with 4 bases remaining between them. The variable domain in full, with the rest retrieved from reference TRBV7-9 and TRBJ2-7, is DTGVSQNPRHKITKRGQNVTFRCDPISEHNRLYWYRQTLGQGPEFLTYFQNEAQLEKSRLLSDRFSAERPKGSFSTLEIQRTEQGDSAMYLCASSLKPYEQYFGPGTRLTVT.

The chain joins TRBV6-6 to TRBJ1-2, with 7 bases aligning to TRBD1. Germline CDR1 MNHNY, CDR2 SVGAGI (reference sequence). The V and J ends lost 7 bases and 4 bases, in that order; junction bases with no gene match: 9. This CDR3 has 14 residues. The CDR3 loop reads CASTPTGSPYGYTF. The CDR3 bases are TGTGCCAGCACCCCGACAGGGTCGCCCTATGGCTACACCTTC.

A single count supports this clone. The CDR3 DNA is TGTGCCAGCAGCTTATATGGGGCACAGGGGACTGAAGCTTTCTTT. Translation gives CASSLYGAQGTEAFF. This sequence joins TRBV7-2 and TRBJ1-1, with 7 bases matching TRBD1. The junction had 8 bases not matched to a gene; V was cut back by 2 bases and J by 5 bases. CDR1 and CDR2 (germline): SGHTA, FQGNSA. The CDR3 has 15 residues.

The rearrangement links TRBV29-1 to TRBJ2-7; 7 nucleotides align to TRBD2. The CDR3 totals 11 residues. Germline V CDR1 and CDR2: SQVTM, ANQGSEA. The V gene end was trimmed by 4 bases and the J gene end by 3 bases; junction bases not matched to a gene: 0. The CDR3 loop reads CSVASGYEQYF. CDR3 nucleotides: TGCAGCGTTGCTAGCGGCTACGAGCAGTACTTC.

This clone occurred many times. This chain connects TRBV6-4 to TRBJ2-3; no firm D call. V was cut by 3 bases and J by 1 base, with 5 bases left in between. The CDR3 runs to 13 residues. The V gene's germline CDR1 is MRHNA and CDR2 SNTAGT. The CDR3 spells CASSEGGTDTQYF. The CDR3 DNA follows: TGTGCCAGCAGTGAAGGTGGCACAGATACGCAGTATTTT.

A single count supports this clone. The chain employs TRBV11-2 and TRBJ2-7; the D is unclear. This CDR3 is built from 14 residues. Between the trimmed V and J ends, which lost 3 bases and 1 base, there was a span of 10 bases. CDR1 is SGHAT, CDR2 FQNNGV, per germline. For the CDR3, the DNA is TGTGCCAGCAGCTTCGGGCAGCTTTCCTACGAGCAGTACTTC. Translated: CASSFGQLSYEQYF.

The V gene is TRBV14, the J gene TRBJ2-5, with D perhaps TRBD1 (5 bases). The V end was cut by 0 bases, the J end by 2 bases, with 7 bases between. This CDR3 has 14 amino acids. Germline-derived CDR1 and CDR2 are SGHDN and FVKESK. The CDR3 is CASSQDYRQETQYF. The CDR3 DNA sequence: TGTGCCAGCAGCCAAGATTACAGGCAAGAGACCCAGTACTTC.

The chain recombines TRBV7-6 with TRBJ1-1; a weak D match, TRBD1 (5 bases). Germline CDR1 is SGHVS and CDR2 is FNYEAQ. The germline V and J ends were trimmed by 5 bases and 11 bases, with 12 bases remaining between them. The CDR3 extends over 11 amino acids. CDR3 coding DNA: TGTGCCAGCAGCGCCGCGGGGGGTGCTTTCTTT. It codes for CASSAAGGAFF.

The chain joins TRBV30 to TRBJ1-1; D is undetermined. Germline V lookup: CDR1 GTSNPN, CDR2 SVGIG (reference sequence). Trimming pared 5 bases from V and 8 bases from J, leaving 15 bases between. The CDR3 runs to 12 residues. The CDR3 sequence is CAWVGVGVEAFF. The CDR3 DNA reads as TGTGCCTGGGTTGGGGTTGGGGTAGAAGCTTTCTTT. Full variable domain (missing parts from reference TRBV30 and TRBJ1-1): SQTIHQWPATLVQPVGSPLSLECTVEGTSNPNLYWYRQAAGRGLQLLFYSVGIGQISSEVPQNLSASRPQDRQFILSSKKLLLSDSGFYLCAWVGVGVEAFFGQGTRLTVV.

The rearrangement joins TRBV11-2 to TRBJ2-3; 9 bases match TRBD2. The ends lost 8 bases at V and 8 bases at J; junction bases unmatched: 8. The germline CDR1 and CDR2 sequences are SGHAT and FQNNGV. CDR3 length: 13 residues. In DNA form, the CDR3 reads TGTGCCAGCGTCCTAGCGGGACCGGGTACGCAGTATTTT. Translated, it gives CASVLAGPGTQYF.

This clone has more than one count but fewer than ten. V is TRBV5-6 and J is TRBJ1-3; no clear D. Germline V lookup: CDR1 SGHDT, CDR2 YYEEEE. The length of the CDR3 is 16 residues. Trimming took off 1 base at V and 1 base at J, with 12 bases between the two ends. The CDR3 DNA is TGTGCCAGCAGCTTGTGGGCAGAACCTTCTGGAAACACCATATATTTT. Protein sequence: CASSLWAEPSGNTIYF.